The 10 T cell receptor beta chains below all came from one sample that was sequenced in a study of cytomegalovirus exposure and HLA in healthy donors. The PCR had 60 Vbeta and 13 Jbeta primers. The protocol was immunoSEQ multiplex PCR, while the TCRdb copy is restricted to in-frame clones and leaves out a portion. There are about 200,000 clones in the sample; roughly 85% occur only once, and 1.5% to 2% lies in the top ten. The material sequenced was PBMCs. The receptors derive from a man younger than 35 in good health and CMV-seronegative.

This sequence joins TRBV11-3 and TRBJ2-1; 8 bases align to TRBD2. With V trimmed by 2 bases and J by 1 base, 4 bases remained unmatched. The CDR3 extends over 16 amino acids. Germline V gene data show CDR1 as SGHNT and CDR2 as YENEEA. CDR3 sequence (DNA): TGTGCCAGCAGCTTAAGGGCTAGCGGGTCCTACAATGAGCAGTTCTTC. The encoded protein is CASSLRASGSYNEQFF.

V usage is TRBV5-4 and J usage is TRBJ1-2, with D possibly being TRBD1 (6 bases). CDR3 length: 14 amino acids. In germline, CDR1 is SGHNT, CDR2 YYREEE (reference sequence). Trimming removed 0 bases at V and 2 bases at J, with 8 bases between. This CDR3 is CASSLDRANYGYTF. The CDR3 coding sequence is TGTGCCAGCAGCTTGGACAGGGCGAACTATGGCTACACCTTC.

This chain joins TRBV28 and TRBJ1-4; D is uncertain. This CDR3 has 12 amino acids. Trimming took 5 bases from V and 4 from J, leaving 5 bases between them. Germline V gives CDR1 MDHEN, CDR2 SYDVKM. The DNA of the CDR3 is TGTGCCAGCAGTGGCGGTAATGAAAAACTGTTTTTT. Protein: CASSGGNEKLFF. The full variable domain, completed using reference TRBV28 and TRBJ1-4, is DVKVTQSSRYLVKRTGEKVFLECVQDMDHENMFWYRQDPGLGLRLIYFSYDVKMKEKGDIPEGYSVSREKKERFSLILESASTNQTSMYLCASSGGNEKLFFGSGTQLSVL.

Written as DNA, the CDR3 is TGCGCCAGCAGCCAAGACCTTCCCGGGACATCCGTTCAAGAGACCCAGTACTTC. Protein product: CASSQDLPGTSVQETQYF. This chain links TRBV4-3 with TRBJ2-5; perhaps TRBD1 as D (6 bases). The CDR3 sequence is 18 residues long. Germline-derived CDR1 and CDR2 are LGHNA and YSLEER. V was shortened by 0 bases and J by 2 bases, with 19 bases between the two germline ends.

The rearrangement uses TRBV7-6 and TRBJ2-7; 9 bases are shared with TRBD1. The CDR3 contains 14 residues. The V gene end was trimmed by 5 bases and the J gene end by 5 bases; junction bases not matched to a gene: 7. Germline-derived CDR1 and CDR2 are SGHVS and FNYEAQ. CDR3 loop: CASSRTGVANEQYF. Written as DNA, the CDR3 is TGTGCCAGCAGCCGGACAGGGGTAGCAAACGAGCAGTACTTC.

The CDR3 sequence is CASSSGPATSGGYEQYF. The CDR3 nucleotides are TGTGCCAGCAGCTCCGGGCCGGCGACTAGCGGGGGCTACGAGCAGTACTTC. V gene TRBV7-9 combines with J gene TRBJ2-7; TRBD2 matches at 12 bases. The CDR3 length is 17 residues. The ends lost 4 bases at V and 3 bases at J; junction bases unmatched: 10. Looked up from germline, CDR1 is SEHNR and CDR2 is FQNEAQ (reference sequence).

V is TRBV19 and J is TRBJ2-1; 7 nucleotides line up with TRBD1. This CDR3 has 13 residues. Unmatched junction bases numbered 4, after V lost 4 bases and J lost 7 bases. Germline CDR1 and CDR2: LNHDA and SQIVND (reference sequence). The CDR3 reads CASSTQGVNEQFF. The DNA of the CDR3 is TGTGCCAGTAGTACGCAGGGGGTAAATGAGCAGTTCTTC.

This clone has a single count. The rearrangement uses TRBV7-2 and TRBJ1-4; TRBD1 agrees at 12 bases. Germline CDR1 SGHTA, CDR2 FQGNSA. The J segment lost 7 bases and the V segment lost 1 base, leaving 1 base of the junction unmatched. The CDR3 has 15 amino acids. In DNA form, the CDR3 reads TGTGCCAGCAGCTTAGGGGACAGGGGGCGTGAAAAACTGTTTTTT. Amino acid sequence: CASSLGDRGREKLFF.

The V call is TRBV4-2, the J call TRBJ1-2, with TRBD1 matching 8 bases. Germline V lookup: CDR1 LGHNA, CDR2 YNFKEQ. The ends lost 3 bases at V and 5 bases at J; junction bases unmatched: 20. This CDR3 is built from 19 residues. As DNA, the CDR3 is TGTGCCAGCAGCCACCTTCCCGGACAGGGTGTTTGGGTATGGTATGGCTACACCTTC. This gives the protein CASSHLPGQGVWVWYGYTF.

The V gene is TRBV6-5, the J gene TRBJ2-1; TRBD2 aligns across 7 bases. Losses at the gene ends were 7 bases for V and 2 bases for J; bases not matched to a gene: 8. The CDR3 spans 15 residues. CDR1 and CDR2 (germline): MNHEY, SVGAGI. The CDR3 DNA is TGTGCCAGCAACCCACTAGCGCTCCCCTACAATGAGCAGTTCTTC. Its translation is CASNPLALPYNEQFF.